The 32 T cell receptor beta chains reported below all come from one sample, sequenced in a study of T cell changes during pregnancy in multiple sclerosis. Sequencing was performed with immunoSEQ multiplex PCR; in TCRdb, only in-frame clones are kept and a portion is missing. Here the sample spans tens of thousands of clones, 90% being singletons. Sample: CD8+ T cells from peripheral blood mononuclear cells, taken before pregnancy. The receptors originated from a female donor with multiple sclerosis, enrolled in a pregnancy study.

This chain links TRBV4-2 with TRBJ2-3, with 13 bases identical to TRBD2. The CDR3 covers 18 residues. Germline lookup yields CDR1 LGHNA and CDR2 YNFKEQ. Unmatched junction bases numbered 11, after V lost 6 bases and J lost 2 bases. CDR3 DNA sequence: TGTGCCAGCAGTCTCCTATCCGGACTAGCGGGGGACACAGATACGCAGTATTTT. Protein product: CASSLLSGLAGDTDTQYF.

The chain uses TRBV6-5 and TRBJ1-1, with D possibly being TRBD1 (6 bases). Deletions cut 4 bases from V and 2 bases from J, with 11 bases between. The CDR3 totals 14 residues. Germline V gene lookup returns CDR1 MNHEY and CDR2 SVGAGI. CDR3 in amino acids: CASSLRDINTEAFF. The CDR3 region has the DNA TGTGCCAGCAGTTTAAGGGACATCAACACTGAAGCTTTCTTT.

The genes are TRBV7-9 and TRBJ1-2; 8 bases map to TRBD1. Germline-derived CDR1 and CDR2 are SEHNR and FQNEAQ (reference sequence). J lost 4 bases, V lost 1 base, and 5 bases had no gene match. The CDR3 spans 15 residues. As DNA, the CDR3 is TGTGCCAGCAGCTTAGGTACAGGGGGTGGCTATGGCTACACCTTC. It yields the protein CASSLGTGGGYGYTF.

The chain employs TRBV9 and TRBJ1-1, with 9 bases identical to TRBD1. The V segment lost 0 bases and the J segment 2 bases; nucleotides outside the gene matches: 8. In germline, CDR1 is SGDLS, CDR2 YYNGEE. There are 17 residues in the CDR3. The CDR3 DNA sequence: TGTGCCAGCAGCGTAGGAGGGACAGGGCTCCTTAACACTGAAGCTTTCTTT. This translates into CASSVGGTGLLNTEAFF.

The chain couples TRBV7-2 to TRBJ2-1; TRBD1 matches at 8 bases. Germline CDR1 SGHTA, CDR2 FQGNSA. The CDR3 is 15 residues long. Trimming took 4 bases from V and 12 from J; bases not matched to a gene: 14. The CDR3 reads CASSSTRATGVGQFF. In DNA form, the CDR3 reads TGTGCCAGCAGCTCCACCCGGGCGACAGGGGTCGGGCAGTTCTTC.

The CDR3 nucleotides are TGCGCCAGCAGCCCGAAGGGACAGGGAAGAACTGAAGCTTTCTTT. This sequence encodes CASSPKGQGRTEAFF. This chain connects TRBV5-1 to TRBJ1-1; 9 bases match TRBD1. The germline V gene encodes CDR1 SGHRS and CDR2 YFSETQ. Trimming removed 4 bases from V and 5 bases from J; junction bases left unmatched: 9. There are 15 residues in the CDR3. Complete variable domain (other parts from reference TRBV5-1 and TRBJ1-1): KAGVTQTPRYLIKTRGQQVTLSCSPISGHRSVSWYQQTPGQGLQFLFEYFSETQRNKGNFPGRFSGRQFSNSRSEMNVSTLELGDSALYLCASSPKGQGRTEAFFGQGTRLTVV.

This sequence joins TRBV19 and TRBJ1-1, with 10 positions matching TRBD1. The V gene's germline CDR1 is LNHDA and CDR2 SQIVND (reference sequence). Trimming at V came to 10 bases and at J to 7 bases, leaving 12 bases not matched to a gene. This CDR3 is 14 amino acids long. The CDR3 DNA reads TGTGCCACCCGGCCCGGGACAGGGGTCGATGAAGCTTTCTTT. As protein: CATRPGTGVDEAFF.

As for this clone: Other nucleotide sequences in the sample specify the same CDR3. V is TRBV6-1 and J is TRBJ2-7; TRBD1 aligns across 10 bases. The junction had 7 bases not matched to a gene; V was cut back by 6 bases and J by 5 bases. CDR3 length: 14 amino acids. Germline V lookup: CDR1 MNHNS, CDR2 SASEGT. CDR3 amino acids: CASSTDRGLDEQYF. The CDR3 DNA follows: TGTGCCAGCAGCACCGACAGGGGGCTCGACGAGCAGTACTTC.

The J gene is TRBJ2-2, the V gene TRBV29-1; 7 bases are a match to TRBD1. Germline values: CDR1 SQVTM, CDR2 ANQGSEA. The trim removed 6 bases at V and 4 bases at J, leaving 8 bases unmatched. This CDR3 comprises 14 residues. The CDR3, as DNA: TGCAGCGTCGACCCGGCAGGGGGCACCGGGGAGCTGTTTTTT. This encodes CSVDPAGGTGELFF.

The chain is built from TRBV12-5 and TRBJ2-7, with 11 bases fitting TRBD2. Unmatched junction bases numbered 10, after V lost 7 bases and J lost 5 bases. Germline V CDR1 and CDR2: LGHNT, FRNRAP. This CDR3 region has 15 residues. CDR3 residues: CASVSSGGLFDEQYF. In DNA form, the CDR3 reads TGTGCTAGTGTCTCTAGCGGGGGGTTATTTGACGAGCAGTACTTC.

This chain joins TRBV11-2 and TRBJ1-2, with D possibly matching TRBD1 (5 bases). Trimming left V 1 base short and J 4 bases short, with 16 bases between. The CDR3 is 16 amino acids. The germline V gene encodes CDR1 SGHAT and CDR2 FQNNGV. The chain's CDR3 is CASSLVVTGGGYGYTF. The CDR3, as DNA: TGTGCCAGCAGCTTAGTCGTTACAGGCGGGGGCTATGGCTACACCTTC.

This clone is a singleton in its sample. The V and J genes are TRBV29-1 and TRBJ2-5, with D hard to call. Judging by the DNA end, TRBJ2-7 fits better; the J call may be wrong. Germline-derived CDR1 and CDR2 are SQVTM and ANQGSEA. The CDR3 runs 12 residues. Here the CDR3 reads CSVEVTDYEQYF. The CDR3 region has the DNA TGCAGCGTTGAAGTCACGGACTACGAGCAGTACTTC.

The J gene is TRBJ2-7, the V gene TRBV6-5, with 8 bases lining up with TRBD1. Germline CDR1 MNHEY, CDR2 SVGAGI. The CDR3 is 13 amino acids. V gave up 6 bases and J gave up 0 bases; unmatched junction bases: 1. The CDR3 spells CASRTGGSYEQYF. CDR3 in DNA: TGTGCCAGCAGAACAGGGGGCTCCTACGAGCAGTACTTC.

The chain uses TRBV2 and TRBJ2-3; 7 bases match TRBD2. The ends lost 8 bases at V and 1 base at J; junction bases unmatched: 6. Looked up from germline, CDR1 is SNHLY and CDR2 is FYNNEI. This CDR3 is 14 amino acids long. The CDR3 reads CASPAGVGTDTQYF. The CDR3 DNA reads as TGTGCCAGCCCGGCGGGGGTCGGCACAGATACGCAGTATTTT.

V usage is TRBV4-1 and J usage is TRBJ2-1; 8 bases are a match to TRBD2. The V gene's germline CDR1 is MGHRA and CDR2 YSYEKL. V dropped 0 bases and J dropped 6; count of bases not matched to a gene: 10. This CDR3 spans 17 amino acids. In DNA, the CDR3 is TGCGCCAGCAGCCAAGACGTTGGCGGGAGGTTCGGCAATGAGCAGTTCTTC. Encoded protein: CASSQDVGGRFGNEQFF.

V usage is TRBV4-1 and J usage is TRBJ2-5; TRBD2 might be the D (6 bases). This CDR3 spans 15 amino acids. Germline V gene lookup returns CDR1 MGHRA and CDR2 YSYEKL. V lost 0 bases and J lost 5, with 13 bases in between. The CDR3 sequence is CASSQEPGGGETQYF. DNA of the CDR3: TGCGCCAGCAGCCAAGAACCCGGGGGTGGGGAGACCCAGTACTTC.

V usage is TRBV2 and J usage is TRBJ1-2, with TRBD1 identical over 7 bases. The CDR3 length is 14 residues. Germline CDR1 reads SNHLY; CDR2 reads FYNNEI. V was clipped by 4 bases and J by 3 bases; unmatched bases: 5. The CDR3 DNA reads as TGTGCCAGCAGTGTTCAGGGGACAGACTATGGCTACACCTTC. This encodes CASSVQGTDYGYTF. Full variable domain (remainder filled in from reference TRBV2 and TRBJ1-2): EPEVTQTPSHQVTQMGQEVILRCVPISNHLYFYWYRQILGQKVEFLVSFYNNEISEKSEIFDDQFSVERPDGSNFTLKIRSTKLEDSAMYFCASSVQGTDYGYTFGSGTRLTVV.

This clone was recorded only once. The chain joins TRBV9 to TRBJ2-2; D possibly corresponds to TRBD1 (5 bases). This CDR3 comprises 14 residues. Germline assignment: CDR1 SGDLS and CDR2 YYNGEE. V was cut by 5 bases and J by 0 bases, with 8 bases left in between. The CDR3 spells CASRGPSNTGELFF. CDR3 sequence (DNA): TGTGCCAGCAGGGGGCCGTCGAACACCGGGGAGCTGTTTTTT. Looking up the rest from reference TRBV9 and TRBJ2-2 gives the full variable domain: DSGVTQTPKHLITATGQRVTLRCSPRSGDLSVYWYQQSLDQGLQFLIQYYNGEERAKGNILERFSAQQFPDLHSELNLSSLELGDSALYFCASRGPSNTGELFFGEGSRLTVL.

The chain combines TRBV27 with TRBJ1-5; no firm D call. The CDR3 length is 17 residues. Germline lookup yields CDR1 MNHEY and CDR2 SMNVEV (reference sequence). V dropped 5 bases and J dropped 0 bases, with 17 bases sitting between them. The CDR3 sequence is CASSLSSPGHSNQPQHF. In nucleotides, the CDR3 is TGTGCCAGCAGTCTCTCTTCCCCAGGCCATAGCAATCAGCCCCAGCATTTT.

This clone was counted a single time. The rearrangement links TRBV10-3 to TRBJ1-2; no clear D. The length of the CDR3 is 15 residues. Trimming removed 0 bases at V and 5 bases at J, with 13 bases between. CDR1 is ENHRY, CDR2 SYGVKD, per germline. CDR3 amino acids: CAISESNRVWYGYTF. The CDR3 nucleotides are TGTGCCATCAGTGAGTCAAACCGCGTCTGGTATGGCTACACCTTC.

The CDR3 sequence is CSGSLTGRNEQYF. The CDR3 DNA reads as TGCAGCGGAAGTCTGACAGGGCGCAACGAGCAGTACTTC. V gene TRBV29-1 combines with J gene TRBJ2-7; TRBD1 matches 7 bases. V lost 7 bases, J lost 5 bases, and 11 bases stayed unmatched. CDR1 and CDR2 (germline): SQVTM, ANQGSEA. CDR3 length: 13 amino acids.

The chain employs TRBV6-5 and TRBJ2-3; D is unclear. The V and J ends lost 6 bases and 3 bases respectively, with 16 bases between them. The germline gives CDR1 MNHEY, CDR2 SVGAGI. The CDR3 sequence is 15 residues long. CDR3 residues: CASSPLGSVTDTQYF. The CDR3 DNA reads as TGTGCCAGCAGCCCTCTAGGTTCAGTTACAGATACGCAGTATTTT.

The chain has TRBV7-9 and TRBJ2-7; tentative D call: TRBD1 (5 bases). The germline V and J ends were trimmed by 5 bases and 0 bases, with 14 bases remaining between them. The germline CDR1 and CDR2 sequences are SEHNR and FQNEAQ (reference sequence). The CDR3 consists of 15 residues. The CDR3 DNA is TGTGCCAGCAGCCTCGGACACTTAAGCTCCTACGAGCAGTACTTC. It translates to CASSLGHLSSYEQYF. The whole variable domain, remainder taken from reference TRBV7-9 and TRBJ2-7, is DTGVSQNPRHKITKRGQNVTFRCDPISEHNRLYWYRQTLGQGPEFLTYFQNEAQLEKSRLLSDRFSAERPKGSFSTLEIQRTEQGDSAMYLCASSLGHLSSYEQYFGPGTRLTVT.

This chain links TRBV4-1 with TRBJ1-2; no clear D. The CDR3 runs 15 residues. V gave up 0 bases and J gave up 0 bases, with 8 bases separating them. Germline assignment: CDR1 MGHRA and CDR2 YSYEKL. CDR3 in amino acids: CASSQDPQTNYGYTF. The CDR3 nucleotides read TGCGCCAGCAGCCAAGATCCACAGACTAACTATGGCTACACCTTC.

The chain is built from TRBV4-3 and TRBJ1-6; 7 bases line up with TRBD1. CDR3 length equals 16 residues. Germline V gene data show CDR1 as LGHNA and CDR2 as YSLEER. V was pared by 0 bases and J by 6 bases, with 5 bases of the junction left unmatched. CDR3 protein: CASSQDQGQTNSPLHF. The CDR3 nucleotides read TGCGCCAGCAGCCAAGATCAGGGACAGACTAATTCACCCCTCCACTTT.

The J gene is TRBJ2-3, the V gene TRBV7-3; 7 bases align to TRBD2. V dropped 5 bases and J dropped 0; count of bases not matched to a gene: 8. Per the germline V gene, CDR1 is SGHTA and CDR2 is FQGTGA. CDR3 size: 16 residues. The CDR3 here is CASSTQAGPSTDTQYF. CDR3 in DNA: TGTGCCAGCAGCACCCAAGCGGGACCTAGCACAGATACGCAGTATTTT. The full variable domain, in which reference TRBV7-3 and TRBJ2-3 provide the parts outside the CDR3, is GAGVSQTPSNKVTEKGKYVELRCDPISGHTALYWYRQSLGQGPEFLIYFQGTGAADDSGLPNDRFFAVRPEGSVSTLKIQRTERGDSAVYLCASSTQAGPSTDTQYFGPGTRLTVL.

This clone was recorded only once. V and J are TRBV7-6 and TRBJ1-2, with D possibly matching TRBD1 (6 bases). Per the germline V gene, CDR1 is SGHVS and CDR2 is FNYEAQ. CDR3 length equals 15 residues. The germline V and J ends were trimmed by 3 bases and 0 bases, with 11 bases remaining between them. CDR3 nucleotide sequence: TGTGCCAGCAGCTTCGAACAGGGAACTAACTATGGCTACACCTTC. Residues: CASSFEQGTNYGYTF.

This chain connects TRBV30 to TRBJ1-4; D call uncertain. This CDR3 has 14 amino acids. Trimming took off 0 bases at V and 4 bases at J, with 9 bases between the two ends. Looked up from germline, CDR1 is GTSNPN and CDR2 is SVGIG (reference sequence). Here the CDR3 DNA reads TGTGCCTGGAGTGTATCCGCTAATAATGAAAAACTGTTTTTT. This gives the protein CAWSVSANNEKLFF.

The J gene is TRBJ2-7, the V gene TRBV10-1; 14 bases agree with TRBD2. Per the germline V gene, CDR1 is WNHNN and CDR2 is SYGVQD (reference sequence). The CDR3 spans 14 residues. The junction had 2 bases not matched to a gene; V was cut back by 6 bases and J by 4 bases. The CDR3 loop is CASSRLAGGYEQYF. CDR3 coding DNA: TGCGCCAGCAGCCGACTAGCGGGAGGGTACGAGCAGTACTTC.

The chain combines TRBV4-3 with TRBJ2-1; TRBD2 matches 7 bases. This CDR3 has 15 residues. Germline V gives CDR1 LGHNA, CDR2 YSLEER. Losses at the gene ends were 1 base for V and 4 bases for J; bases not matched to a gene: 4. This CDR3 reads CASSQVASGYNEQFF. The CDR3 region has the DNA TGCGCCAGCAGCCAAGTGGCTAGCGGTTACAATGAGCAGTTCTTC.

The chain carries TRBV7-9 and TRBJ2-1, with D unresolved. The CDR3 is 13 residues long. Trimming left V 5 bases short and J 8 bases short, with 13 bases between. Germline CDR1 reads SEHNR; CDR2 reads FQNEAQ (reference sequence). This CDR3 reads CASSLGALDEQFF. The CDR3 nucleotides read TGTGCCAGCAGCCTCGGTGCCCTGGATGAGCAGTTCTTC. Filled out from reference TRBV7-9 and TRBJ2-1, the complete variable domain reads DTGVSQNPRHKITKRGQNVTFRCDPISEHNRLYWYRQTLGQGPEFLTYFQNEAQLEKSRLLSDRFSAERPKGSFSTLEIQRTEQGDSAMYLCASSLGALDEQFFGPGTRLTVL.

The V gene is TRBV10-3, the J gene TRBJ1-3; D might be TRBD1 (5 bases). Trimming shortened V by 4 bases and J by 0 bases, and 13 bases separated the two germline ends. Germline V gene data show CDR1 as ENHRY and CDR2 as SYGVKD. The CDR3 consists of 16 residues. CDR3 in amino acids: CAISGGHDLSGNTIYF. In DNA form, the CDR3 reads TGTGCCATCAGTGGAGGACACGACCTCTCTGGAAACACCATATATTTT.